This is a list of T cell receptor beta chains from one sample in a study of shared clonotypes between healthy human individuals. Measured with immunoSEQ multiplex PCR; TCRdb has only the in-frame clones, and not every one. The sample holds some 900,000 clones; 76% are singletons and the top ten take around 1.4%. Sequenced: memory CD4+ T cells sorted from blood. Receptors were obtained from a young man in good health. Each CDR3 is given with its conserved first and last residue. D genes are given only for firm matches. Clone size is given for some rows only: seen once, a few or many times, or a class if the clone is expanded.

V gene: TRBV10-3; clone size: NA; D gene: TRBD2; J gene: TRBJ2-3; CDR3 protein: CATLTGTKGSTDTQYF; CDR3 DNA: TGTGCCACGTTAACCGGGACTAAAGGGAGCACAGATACGCAGTATTTT
V gene: TRBV2; clone size: few; D gene: NA; J gene: TRBJ1-1; CDR3 protein: CASSDWGNTEAFF; CDR3 DNA: TGTGCCAGCAGTGATTGGGGGAACACTGAAGCTTTCTTT
V gene: TRBV5-1; clone size: NA; D gene: NA; J gene: TRBJ2-1; CDR3 protein: CASSLGLEGNEQFF; CDR3 DNA: TGCGCCAGCAGCTTGGGGCTAGAGGGAAATGAGCAGTTCTTC
V gene: TRBV29-1; clone size: NA; D gene: TRBD1; J gene: TRBJ1-2; CDR3 protein: CSGLQGASNGYTF; CDR3 DNA: TGCAGCGGATTACAGGGGGCGTCGAATGGCTACACCTTC
V gene: TRBV6-1; clone size: NA; D gene: NA; J gene: TRBJ1-4; CDR3 protein: CASTGGRTGEKLFF; CDR3 DNA: TGTGCCAGCACCGGTGGTAGGACCGGCGAAAAACTGTTTTTT
V gene: TRBV10-2; clone size: NA; D gene: NA; J gene: TRBJ2-1; CDR3 protein: CASSESDRARLEQFF; CDR3 DNA: TGCGCCAGCAGTGAGTCGGATAGGGCCAGGCTCGAGCAGTTCTTC
V gene: TRBV6-6; clone size: NA; D gene: NA; J gene: TRBJ2-7; CDR3 protein: CASSQVASYEQYF; CDR3 DNA: TGTGCCAGCAGTCAGGTGGCCTCCTACGAGCAGTACTTC
V gene: TRBV5-1; clone size: NA; D gene: TRBD1; J gene: TRBJ2-7; CDR3 protein: CASSPTGIYEQYF; CDR3 DNA: TGCGCCAGCAGTCCGACAGGGATCTACGAGCAGTACTTC
V gene: TRBV28; clone size: NA; D gene: NA; J gene: TRBJ2-5; CDR3 protein: CASRSSVGAQYF; CDR3 DNA: TGTGCCAGCAGATCTTCAGTCGGGGCCCAGTACTTC
V gene: TRBV15; clone size: NA; D gene: TRBD1; J gene: TRBJ1-2; CDR3 protein: CATSGTGVYGYTF; CDR3 DNA: TGTGCCACCAGCGGGACAGGGGTCTATGGCTACACCTTC
V gene: TRBV10-3; clone size: NA; D gene: NA; J gene: TRBJ2-5; CDR3 protein: CAISDQQETQYF; CDR3 DNA: TGTGCCATCAGTGATCAGCAAGAGACCCAGTACTTC
V gene: TRBV7-6; clone size: NA; D gene: NA; J gene: TRBJ1-5; CDR3 protein: CASSHDRNNQPQHF; CDR3 DNA: TGTGCCAGCAGCCACGACAGGAACAATCAGCCCCAGCATTTT
V gene: TRBV5-6; clone size: NA; D gene: NA; J gene: TRBJ2-5; CDR3 protein: CASSLGGVETQYF; CDR3 DNA: TGTGCCAGCAGCTTGGGTGGGGTAGAGACCCAGTACTTC
V gene: TRBV5-1; clone size: NA; D gene: TRBD1; J gene: TRBJ1-1; CDR3 protein: CASSSGQGDLEAFF; CDR3 DNA: TGCGCCAGCAGCTCGGGACAGGGGGATTTGGAAGCTTTCTTT
V gene: TRBV2; clone size: NA; D gene: NA; J gene: TRBJ2-7; CDR3 protein: CASRPDYDEGEQYF; CDR3 DNA: TGTGCCAGCAGACCTGACTACGATGAGGGCGAGCAGTACTTC
V gene: TRBV6-4; clone size: NA; D gene: TRBD2; J gene: TRBJ2-5; CDR3 protein: CASSDPSGYLQETQYF; CDR3 DNA: TGTGCCAGCAGTGACCCTAGCGGGTACTTACAAGAGACCCAGTACTTC
V gene: TRBV28; clone size: once; D gene: TRBD2; J gene: TRBJ2-5; CDR3 protein: CASPPLSSGGEETQYF; CDR3 DNA: TGTGCCAGCCCTCCACTGTCTAGCGGGGGAGAAGAGACCCAGTACTTC
V gene: TRBV7-8; clone size: NA; D gene: NA; J gene: TRBJ2-1; CDR3 protein: CASSVPRGKDEQFF; CDR3 DNA: TGTGCCAGCAGCGTACCCCGCGGGAAGGATGAGCAGTTCTTC
V gene: TRBV4-1; clone size: NA; D gene: NA; J gene: TRBJ1-4; CDR3 protein: CASSQATSVVGNEKLFF; CDR3 DNA: TGCGCCAGCAGCCAAGCGACCTCGGTGGTCGGTAATGAAAAACTGTTTTTT
V gene: TRBV28; clone size: NA; D gene: TRBD1; J gene: TRBJ1-2; CDR3 protein: CASRPGTGKRYTF; CDR3 DNA: TGTGCCAGCAGGCCCGGGACAGGGAAACGCTACACCTTC
V gene: TRBV5-1; clone size: NA; D gene: NA; J gene: TRBJ1-2; CDR3 protein: CASSYEGGNYGYTF; CDR3 DNA: TGCGCCAGCAGCTATGAGGGGGGTAACTATGGCTACACCTTC
V gene: TRBV6-6; clone size: few; D gene: NA; J gene: TRBJ1-1; CDR3 protein: CASSPAGNTEAFF; CDR3 DNA: TGTGCCAGCAGTCCGGCGGGGAACACTGAAGCTTTCTTT
V gene: TRBV10-2; clone size: NA; D gene: NA; J gene: TRBJ1-1; CDR3 protein: CASSEGGGVKTEAFF; CDR3 DNA: TGCGCCAGCAGTGAGGGGGGCGGGGTGAAGACTGAAGCTTTCTTT
V gene: TRBV10-3; clone size: NA; D gene: TRBD2; J gene: TRBJ2-7; CDR3 protein: CAITPGTSGTPSYEQYF; CDR3 DNA: TGTGCCATCACTCCCGGGACTAGCGGAACCCCATCCTACGAGCAGTACTTC
V gene: TRBV19; clone size: few; D gene: NA; J gene: TRBJ1-2; CDR3 protein: CASSIQGGGNYGYTF; CDR3 DNA: TGTGCCAGTAGTATTCAGGGCGGAGGAAACTATGGCTACACCTTC
V gene: TRBV4-1; clone size: NA; D gene: NA; J gene: TRBJ1-6; CDR3 protein: CASSQDSHSSYNSPLHF; CDR3 DNA: TGCGCCAGCAGCCAAGACTCCCACAGCTCCTATAATTCACCCCTCCACTTT
V gene: TRBV29-1; clone size: NA; D gene: TRBD1; J gene: TRBJ2-3; CDR3 protein: CSVETYGTGSTDTQYF; CDR3 DNA: TGCAGCGTTGAGACGTACGGGACAGGTAGCACAGATACGCAGTATTTT
V gene: TRBV10-1; clone size: once; D gene: TRBD1; J gene: TRBJ1-5; CDR3 protein: CARPLILQGATTQPQHF; CDR3 DNA: TGCGCCAGGCCTTTAATCCTACAGGGGGCGACTACTCAGCCCCAGCATTTT
V gene: TRBV6-6; clone size: few; D gene: NA; J gene: TRBJ1-6; CDR3 protein: CASSPGSNSPLHF; CDR3 DNA: TGTGCCAGCAGTCCGGGGTCTAATTCACCCCTCCACTTT
V gene: TRBV28; clone size: NA; D gene: NA; J gene: TRBJ2-3; CDR3 protein: CASTPPQGGVRQYF; CDR3 DNA: TGTGCCAGCACCCCACCACAGGGAGGGGTACGGCAGTATTTT
V gene: TRBV5-1; clone size: NA; D gene: TRBD2; J gene: TRBJ2-1; CDR3 protein: CASSLGPSGGYYNEQFF; CDR3 DNA: TGCGCCAGCAGCTTGGGACCCAGCGGGGGGTACTACAATGAGCAGTTCTTC
V gene: TRBV25-1; clone size: few; D gene: NA; J gene: TRBJ2-2; CDR3 protein: CASSSPANTGELFF; CDR3 DNA: TGTGCCAGCAGTAGTCCAGCGAACACCGGGGAGCTGTTTTTT
V gene: TRBV2; clone size: NA; D gene: TRBD1; J gene: TRBJ2-2; CDR3 protein: CASSVRQGVYGELFF; CDR3 DNA: TGTGCCAGCAGTGTACGACAGGGCGTTTACGGGGAGCTGTTTTTT
V gene: TRBV11-3; clone size: NA; D gene: TRBD1; J gene: TRBJ2-7; CDR3 protein: CASSSGTGNYEQYF; CDR3 DNA: TGTGCCAGCAGTTCCGGGACAGGGAACTACGAGCAGTACTTC
V gene: TRBV28; clone size: NA; D gene: NA; J gene: TRBJ1-4; CDR3 protein: CASSFGGRGNEKLFF; CDR3 DNA: TGTGCCAGCAGTTTCGGCGGACGGGGTAATGAAAAACTGTTTTTT
V gene: TRBV5-6; clone size: NA; D gene: NA; J gene: TRBJ2-1; CDR3 protein: CASSLGRVYDEQFF; CDR3 DNA: TGTGCCAGCAGCTTGGGCAGGGTCTATGATGAGCAGTTCTTC
V gene: TRBV6-1; clone size: NA; D gene: TRBD1; J gene: TRBJ2-7; CDR3 protein: CASSDLQGAPLTYEQYF; CDR3 DNA: TGTGCCAGCAGTGACCTGCAGGGGGCCCCTTTAACCTACGAGCAGTACTTC
V gene: TRBV7-2; clone size: NA; D gene: TRBD1; J gene: TRBJ2-7; CDR3 protein: CASSLDFQGAEQYF; CDR3 DNA: TGTGCCAGCAGCTTGGATTTCCAGGGGGCCGAGCAGTACTTC
V gene: TRBV7-6; clone size: NA; D gene: NA; J gene: TRBJ2-5; CDR3 protein: CASSTSPQETQYF; CDR3 DNA: TGTGCCAGCAGCACGAGCCCTCAAGAGACCCAGTACTTC
V gene: TRBV15; clone size: once; D gene: TRBD1; J gene: TRBJ2-7; CDR3 protein: CATSRDIPGQGSYEQYF; CDR3 DNA: TGTGCCACCAGCAGAGATATTCCGGGACAGGGCTCCTACGAGCAGTACTTC
V gene: TRBV19; clone size: NA; D gene: NA; J gene: TRBJ1-5; CDR3 protein: CASTFGGAGNQPQHF; CDR3 DNA: TGTGCCAGTACCTTTGGGGGCGCTGGCAATCAGCCCCAGCATTTT
V gene: TRBV19; clone size: NA; D gene: NA; J gene: TRBJ1-5; CDR3 protein: CASAFPGLSNQPQHF; CDR3 DNA: TGTGCCAGCGCCTTCCCGGGTTTAAGCAATCAGCCCCAGCATTTT
V gene: TRBV18; clone size: few; D gene: NA; J gene: TRBJ1-4; CDR3 protein: CASSPNSPWQGGEKLFF; CDR3 DNA: TGTGCCAGCTCACCAAACTCCCCATGGCAGGGTGGGGAAAAACTGTTTTTT
V gene: TRBV25-1; clone size: NA; D gene: NA; J gene: TRBJ1-3; CDR3 protein: CASGRAGTPGNTIYF; CDR3 DNA: TGTGCCAGCGGTAGAGCCGGGACACCCGGAAACACCATATATTTT